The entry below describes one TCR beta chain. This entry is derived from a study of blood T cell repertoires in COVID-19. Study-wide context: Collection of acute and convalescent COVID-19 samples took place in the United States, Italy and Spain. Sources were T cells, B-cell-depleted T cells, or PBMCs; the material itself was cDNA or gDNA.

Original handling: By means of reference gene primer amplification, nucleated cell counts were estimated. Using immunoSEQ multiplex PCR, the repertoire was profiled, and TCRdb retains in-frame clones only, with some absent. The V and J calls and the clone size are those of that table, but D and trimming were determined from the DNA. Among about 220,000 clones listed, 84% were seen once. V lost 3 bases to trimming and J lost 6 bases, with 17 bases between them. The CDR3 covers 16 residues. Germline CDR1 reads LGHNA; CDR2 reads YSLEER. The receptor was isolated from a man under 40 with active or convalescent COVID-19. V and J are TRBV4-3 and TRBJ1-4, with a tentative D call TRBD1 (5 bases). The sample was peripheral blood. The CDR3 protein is CASSQEGGGTHEKLFF. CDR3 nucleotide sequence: TGCGCCAGCAGCCAGGAAGGCGGGGGGACCCATGAAAAACTGTTTTTT.